The clone carrying this T cell receptor beta chain was seen repeatedly, ten times or more. Antigen: not known. The sample comes from a study of neurological immune-mediated disorders. General observations from the study: The greatest TCR clonal expansion occurred in HTLV-1-associated myelopathy and the least in multiple sclerosis, which fell below healthy controls.

The CDR3 is 15 residues long. The V gene's germline CDR1 is SGHRS and CDR2 YFSETQ. V lost 3 bases to trimming and J lost 4 bases, with 15 bases between them. The team produced cDNA through 5'RACE using 10-nucleotide random UMIs. In TCRdb, the 5' RACE reads were re-called with MiXCR into one record per CDR3 protein. The data contain tens of thousands of distinct CDR3 sequences, around 10% of them singletons. The chain links TRBV5-1 to TRBJ2-3; TRBD1 is a possible D gene (5 bases). Sequencing was done on a sample of PBMCs. The receptor was derived from a middle-aged man in good health. The CDR3 coding sequence is TGCGCCAGCAGCTCAGGATTCTTACAGGCAGATACGCAGTATTTT. Amino acid sequence: CASSSGFLQADTQYF.